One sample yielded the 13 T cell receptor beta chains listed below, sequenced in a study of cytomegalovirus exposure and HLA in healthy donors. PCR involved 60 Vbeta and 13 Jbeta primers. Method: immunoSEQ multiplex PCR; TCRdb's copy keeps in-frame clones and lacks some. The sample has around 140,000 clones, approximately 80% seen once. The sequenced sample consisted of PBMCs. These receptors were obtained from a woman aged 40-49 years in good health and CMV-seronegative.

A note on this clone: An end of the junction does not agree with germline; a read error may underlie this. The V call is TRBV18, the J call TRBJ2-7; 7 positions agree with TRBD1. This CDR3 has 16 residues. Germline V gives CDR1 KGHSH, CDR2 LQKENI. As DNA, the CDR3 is TGTGCCAGCTCACCAGGTCGCCAAGGACAGGCGAAGGTTACGGACTTC. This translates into CASSPGRQGQAKVTDF.

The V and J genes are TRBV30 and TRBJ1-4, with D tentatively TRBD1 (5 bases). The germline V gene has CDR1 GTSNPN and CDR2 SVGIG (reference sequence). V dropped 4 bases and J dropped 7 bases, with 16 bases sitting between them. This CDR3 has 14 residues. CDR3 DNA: TGTGCCTGGACCTCCCTAGGGGATAGTGAAAAACTGTTTTTT. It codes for CAWTSLGDSEKLFF. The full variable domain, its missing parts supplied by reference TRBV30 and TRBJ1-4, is SQTIHQWPATLVQPVGSPLSLECTVEGTSNPNLYWYRQAAGRGLQLLFYSVGIGQISSEVPQNLSASRPQDRQFILSSKKLLLSDSGFYLCAWTSLGDSEKLFFGSGTQLSVL.

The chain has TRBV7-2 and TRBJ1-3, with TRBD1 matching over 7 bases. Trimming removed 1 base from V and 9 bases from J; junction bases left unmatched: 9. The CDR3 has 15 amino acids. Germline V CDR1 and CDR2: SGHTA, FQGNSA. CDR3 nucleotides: TGTGCCAGCAGCTTAGTTTCGACAGGGTATGGCACCATATATTTT. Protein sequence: CASSLVSTGYGTIYF.

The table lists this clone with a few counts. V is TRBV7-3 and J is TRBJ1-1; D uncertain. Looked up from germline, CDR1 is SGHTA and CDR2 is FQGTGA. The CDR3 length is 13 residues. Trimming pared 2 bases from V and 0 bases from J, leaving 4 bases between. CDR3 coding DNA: TGTGCCAGCAGCTTAGGCATGAACACTGAAGCTTTCTTT. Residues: CASSLGMNTEAFF.

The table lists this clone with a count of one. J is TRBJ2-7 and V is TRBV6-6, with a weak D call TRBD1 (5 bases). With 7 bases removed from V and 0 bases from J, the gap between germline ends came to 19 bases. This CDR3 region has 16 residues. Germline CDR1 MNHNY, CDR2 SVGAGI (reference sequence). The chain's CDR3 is CASTVRRGLSSYEQYF. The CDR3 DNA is TGTGCCAGCACGGTTCGAAGGGGATTAAGCTCCTACGAGCAGTACTTC.

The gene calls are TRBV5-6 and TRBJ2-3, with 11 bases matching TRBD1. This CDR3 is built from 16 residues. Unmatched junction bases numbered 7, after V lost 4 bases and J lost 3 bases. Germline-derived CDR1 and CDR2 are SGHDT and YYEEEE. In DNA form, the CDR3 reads TGTGCCAGCAGCCCTGGTGGGACAGGGGGAACAGATACGCAGTATTTT. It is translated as CASSPGGTGGTDTQYF.

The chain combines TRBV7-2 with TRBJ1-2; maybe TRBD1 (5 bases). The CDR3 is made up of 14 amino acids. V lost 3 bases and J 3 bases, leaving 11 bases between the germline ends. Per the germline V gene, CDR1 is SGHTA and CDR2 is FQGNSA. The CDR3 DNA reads TGTGCCAGCAGCTTTGGGGTAGGGGACTATGGCTACACCTTC. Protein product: CASSFGVGDYGYTF.

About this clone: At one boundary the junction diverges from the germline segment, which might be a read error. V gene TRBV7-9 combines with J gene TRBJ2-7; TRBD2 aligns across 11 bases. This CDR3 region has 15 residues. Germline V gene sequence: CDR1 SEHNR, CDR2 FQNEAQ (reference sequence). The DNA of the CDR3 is TGTTCCAGCAGCTTGACTAGCGGGGAATACCACGAGCAGTACTTC. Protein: CSSSLTSGEYHEQYF.

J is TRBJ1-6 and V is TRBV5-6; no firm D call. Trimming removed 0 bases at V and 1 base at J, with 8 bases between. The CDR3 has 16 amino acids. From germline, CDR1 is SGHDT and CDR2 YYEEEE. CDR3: CASSLVRGSYNSPLHF. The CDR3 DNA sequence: TGTGCCAGCAGCTTGGTGCGGGGATCCTATAATTCACCCCTCCACTTT.

Written as DNA, the CDR3 is TGCGCCAGCAGCGCCCGGACAGGGAGAACAGATACGCAGTATTTT. This translates into CASSARTGRTDTQYF. The rearrangement uses TRBV4-1 and TRBJ2-3, with 8 bases lining up with TRBD1. V lost 5 bases to trimming and J lost 3 bases; unmatched junction nucleotides: 7. CDR1 is MGHRA and CDR2 is YSYEKL in the germline V gene. The CDR3 loop spans 15 amino acids.

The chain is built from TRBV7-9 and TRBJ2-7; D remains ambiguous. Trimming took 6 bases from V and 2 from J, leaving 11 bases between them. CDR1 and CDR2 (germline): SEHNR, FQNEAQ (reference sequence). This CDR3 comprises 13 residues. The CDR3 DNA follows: TGTGCCAGCAGTCTCAGATCAGCCTACGAGCAGTACTTC. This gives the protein CASSLRSAYEQYF.

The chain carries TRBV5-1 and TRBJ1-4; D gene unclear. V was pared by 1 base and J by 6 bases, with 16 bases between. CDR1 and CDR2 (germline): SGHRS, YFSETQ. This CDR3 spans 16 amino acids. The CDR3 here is CASSLQVAGPDEKLFF. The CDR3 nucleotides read TGCGCCAGCAGCTTGCAGGTGGCGGGCCCAGATGAAAAACTGTTTTTT.

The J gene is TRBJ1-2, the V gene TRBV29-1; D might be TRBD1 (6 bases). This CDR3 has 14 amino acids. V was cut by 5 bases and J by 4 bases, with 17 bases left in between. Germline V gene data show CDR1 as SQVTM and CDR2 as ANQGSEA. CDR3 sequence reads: CSVPDPGDPYGYTF. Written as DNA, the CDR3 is TGCAGCGTTCCCGACCCAGGGGATCCCTATGGCTACACCTTC.